This T cell receptor beta chain was observed in a study of T cells in tuberculosis. Study in general: This South African cohort compared adolescents with or without latent tuberculosis against adults with active tuberculosis.

CDR1 is MNHEY and CDR2 is SMNVEV in the germline V gene (reference sequence). The CDR3 extends over 15 amino acids. V lost 2 bases and J 9 bases, leaving 14 bases between the germline ends. The repertoire was sequenced with immunoSEQ multiplex PCR; TCRdb's copy has only in-frame clones and lacks some. Among around 19,000 clones, 80% to 90% were seen once, and the ten largest hold roughly 14%. The receptor's source is a donor aged 10-35 years with latent tuberculosis or without tuberculosis infection. The chain is built from TRBV27 and TRBJ1-6, with D perhaps TRBD1 (6 bases). Sequenced: PBMCs. Written as DNA, the CDR3 is TGTGCCAGCAGTTTAAGCCTGGACAGAAGTTCACCCCTCCACTTT. Translated: CASSLSLDRSSPLHF.